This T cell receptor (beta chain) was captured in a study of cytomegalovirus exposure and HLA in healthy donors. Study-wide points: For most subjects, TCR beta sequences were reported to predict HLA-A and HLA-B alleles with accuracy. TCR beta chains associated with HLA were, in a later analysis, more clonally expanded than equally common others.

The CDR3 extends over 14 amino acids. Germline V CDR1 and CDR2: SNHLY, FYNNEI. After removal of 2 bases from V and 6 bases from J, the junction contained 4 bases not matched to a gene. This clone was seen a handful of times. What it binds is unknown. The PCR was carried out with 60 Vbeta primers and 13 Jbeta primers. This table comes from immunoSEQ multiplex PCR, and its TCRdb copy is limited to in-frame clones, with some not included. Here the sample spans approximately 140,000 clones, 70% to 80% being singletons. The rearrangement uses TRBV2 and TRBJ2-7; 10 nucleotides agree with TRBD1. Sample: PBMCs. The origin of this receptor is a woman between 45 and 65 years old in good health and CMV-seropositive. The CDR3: CASSEFGQGGEQYF. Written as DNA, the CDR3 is TGTGCCAGCAGTGAATTTGGACAGGGGGGCGAGCAGTACTTC.